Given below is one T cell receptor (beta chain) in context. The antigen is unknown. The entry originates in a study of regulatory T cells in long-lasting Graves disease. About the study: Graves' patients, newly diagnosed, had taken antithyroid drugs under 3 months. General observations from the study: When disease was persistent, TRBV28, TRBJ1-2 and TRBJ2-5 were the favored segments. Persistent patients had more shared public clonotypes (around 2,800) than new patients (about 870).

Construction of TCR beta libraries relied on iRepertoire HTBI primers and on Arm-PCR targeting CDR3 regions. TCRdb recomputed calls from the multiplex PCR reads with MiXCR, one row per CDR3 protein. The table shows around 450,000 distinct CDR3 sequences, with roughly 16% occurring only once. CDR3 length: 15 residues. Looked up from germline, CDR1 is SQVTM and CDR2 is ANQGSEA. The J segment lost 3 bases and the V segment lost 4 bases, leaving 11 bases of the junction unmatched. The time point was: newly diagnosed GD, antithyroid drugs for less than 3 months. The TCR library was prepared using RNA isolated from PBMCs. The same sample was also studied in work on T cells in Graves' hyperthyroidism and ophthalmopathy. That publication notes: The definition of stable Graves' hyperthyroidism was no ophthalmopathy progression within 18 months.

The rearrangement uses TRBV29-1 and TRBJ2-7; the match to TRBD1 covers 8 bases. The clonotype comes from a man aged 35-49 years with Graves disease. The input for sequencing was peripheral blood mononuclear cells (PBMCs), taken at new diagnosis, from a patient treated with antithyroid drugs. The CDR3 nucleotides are TGCAGCGTTGTCCCCCAACAGGGGGGTGTCTACGAGCAGTACTTC. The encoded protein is CSVVPQQGGVYEQYF.